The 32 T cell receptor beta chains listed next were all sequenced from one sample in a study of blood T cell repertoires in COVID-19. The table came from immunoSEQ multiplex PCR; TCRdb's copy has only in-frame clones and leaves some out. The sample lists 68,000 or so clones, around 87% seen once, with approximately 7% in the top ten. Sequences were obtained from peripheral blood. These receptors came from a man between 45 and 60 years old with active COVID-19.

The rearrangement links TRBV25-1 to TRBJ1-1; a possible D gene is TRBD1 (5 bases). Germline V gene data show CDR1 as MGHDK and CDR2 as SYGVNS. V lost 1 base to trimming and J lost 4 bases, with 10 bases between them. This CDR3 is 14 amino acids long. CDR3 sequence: CASSESGAATEAFF. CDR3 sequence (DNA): TGTGCCAGCAGTGAATCTGGGGCTGCCACTGAAGCTTTCTTT.

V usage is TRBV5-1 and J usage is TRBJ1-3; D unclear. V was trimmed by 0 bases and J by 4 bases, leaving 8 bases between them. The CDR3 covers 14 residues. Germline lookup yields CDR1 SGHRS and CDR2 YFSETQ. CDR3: CASSLGATGNTIYF. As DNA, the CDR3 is TGCGCCAGCAGCTTGGGGGCAACCGGAAACACCATATATTTT.

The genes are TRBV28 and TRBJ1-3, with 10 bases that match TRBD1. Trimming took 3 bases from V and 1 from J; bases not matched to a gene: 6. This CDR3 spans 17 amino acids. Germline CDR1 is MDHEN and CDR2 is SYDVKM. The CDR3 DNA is TGTGCCAGCAGTTTCCCCTGGGACAGGGGATCTGGAAACACCATATATTTT. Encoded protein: CASSFPWDRGSGNTIYF.

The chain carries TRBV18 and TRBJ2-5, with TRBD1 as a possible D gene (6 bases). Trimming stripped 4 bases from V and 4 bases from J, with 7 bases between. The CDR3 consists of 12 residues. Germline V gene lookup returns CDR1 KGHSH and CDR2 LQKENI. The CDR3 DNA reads TGTGCCAGCTCACAGGGGGTAGAGACCCAGTACTTC. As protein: CASSQGVETQYF.

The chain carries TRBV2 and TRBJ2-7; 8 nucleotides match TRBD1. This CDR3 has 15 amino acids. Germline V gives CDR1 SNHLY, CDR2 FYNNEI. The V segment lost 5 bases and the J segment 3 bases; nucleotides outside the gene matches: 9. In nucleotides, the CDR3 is TGTGCCAGCAGTTACCACGGGACAGGCGACTACGAGCAGTACTTC. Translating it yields CASSYHGTGDYEQYF.

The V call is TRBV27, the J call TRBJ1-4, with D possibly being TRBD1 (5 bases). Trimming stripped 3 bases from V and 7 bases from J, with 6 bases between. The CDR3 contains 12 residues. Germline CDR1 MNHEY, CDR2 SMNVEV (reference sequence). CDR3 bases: TGTGCCAGCAGTTTGGGGGGTGAAAAACTGTTTTTT. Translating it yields CASSLGGEKLFF.

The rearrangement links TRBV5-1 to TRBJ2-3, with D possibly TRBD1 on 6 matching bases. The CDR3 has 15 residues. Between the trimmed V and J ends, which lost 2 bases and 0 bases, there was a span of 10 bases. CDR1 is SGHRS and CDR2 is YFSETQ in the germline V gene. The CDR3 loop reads CASSLQGPSTDTQYF. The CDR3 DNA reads TGCGCCAGCAGCTTACAGGGACCTAGCACAGATACGCAGTATTTT.

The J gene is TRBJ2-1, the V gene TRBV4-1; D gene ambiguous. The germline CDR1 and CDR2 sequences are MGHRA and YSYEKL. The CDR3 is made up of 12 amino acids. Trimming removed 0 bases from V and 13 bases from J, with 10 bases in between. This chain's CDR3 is CASSQDSHLQFF. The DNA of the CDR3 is TGCGCCAGCAGCCAAGATAGCCATCTCCAGTTCTTC.

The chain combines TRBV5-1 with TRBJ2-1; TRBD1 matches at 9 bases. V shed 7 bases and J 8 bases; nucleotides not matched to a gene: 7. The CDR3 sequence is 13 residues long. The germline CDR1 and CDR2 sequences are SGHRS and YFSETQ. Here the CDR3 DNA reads TGCGCCAGCGGACAGGGGACTCACGATGAGCAGTTCTTC. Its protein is CASGQGTHDEQFF.

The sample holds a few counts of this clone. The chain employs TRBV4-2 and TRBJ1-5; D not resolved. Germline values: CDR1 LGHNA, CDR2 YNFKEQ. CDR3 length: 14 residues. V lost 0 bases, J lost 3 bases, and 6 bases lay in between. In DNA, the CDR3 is TGTGCCAGCAGCCAAGAGTTACTCAATCAGCCCCAGCATTTT. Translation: CASSQELLNQPQHF.

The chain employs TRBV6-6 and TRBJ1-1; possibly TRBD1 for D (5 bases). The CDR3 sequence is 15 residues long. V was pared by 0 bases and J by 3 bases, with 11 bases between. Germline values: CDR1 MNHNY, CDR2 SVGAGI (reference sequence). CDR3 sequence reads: CASSYSAGKDTEAFF. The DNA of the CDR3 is TGTGCCAGCAGTTACTCGGCAGGGAAGGACACTGAAGCTTTCTTT.

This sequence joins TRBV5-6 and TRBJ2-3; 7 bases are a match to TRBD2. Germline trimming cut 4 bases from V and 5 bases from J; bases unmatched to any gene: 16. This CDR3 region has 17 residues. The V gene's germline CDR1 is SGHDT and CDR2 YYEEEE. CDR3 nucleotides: TGTGCCAGCAGCACAGACACGGGGGAGGGATGGGGAGATACGCAGTATTTT. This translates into CASSTDTGEGWGDTQYF.

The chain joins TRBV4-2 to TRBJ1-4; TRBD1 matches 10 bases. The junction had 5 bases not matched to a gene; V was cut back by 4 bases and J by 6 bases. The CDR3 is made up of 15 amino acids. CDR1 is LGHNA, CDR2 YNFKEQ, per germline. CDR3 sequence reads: CASSRTGTGDEKLFF. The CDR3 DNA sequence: TGTGCCAGCAGCCGGACCGGGACAGGGGATGAAAAACTGTTTTTT.

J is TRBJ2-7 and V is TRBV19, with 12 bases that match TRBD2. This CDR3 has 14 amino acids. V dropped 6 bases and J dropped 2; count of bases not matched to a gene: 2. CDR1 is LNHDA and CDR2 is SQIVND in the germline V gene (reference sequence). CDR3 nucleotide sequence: TGTGCCAGTAGCGGACTAGCGGGGACCTACGAGCAGTACTTC. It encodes CASSGLAGTYEQYF.

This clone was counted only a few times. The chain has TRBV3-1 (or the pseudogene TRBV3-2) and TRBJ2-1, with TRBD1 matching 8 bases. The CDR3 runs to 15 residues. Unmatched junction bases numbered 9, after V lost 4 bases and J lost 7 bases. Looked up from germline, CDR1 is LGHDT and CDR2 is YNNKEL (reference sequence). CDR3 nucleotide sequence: TGTGCCAGCAGCCCGTGGGAACAGGGGGGTAATGAGCAGTTCTTC. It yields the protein CASSPWEQGGNEQFF.

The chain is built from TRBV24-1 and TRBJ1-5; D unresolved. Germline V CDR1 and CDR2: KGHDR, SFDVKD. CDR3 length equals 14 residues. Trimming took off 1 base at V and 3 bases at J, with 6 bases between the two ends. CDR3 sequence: CATSDLQYNQPQHF. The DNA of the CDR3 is TGTGCCACCAGTGATTTACAATACAATCAGCCCCAGCATTTT.

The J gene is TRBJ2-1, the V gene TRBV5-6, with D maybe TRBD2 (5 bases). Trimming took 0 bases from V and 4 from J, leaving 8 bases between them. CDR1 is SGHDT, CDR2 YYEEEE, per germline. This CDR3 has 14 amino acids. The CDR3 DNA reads TGTGCCAGCAGCTTGGGGACTTCTTACAATGAGCAGTTCTTC. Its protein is CASSLGTSYNEQFF.

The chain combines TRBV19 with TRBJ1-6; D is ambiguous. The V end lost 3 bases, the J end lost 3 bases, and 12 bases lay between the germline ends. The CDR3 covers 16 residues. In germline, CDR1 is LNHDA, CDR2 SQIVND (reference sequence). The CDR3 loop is CASSIGWSNYNSPLHF. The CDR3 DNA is TGTGCCAGTAGTATTGGCTGGAGTAACTATAATTCACCCCTCCACTTT. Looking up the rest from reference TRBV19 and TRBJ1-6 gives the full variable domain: DGGITQSPKYLFRKEGQNVTLSCEQNLNHDAMYWYRQDPGQGLRLIYYSQIVNDFQKGDIAEGYSVSREKKESFPLTVTSAQKNPTAFYLCASSIGWSNYNSPLHFGNGTRLTVT.

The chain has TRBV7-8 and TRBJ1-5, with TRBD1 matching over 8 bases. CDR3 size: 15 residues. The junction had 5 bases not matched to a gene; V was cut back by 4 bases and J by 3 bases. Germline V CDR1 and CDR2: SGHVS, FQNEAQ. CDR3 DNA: TGTGCCAGCAGCTGGGGGACAGGCGACAATCAGCCCCAGCATTTT. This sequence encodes CASSWGTGDNQPQHF.

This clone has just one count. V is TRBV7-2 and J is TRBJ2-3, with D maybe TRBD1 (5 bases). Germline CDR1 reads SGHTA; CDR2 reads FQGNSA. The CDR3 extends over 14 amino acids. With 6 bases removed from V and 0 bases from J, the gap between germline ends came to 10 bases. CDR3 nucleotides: TGTGCCAGCAGTCCAGGGTCTAGCACAGATACGCAGTATTTT. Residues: CASSPGSSTDTQYF.

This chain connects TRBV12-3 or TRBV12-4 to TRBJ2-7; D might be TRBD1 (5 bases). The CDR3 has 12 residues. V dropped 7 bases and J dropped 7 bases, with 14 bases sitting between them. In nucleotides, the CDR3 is TGTGCCAGCACCTTGGGTCCAGGGGAGCAGTACTTC. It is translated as CASTLGPGEQYF.

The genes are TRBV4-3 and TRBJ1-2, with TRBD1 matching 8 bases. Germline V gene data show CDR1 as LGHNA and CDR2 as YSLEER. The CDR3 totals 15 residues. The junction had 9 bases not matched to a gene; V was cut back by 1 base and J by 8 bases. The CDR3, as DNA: TGCGCCAGCAGCCAAGGTCTTCAGGGGGCTGAAGGCTACACCTTC. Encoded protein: CASSQGLQGAEGYTF.

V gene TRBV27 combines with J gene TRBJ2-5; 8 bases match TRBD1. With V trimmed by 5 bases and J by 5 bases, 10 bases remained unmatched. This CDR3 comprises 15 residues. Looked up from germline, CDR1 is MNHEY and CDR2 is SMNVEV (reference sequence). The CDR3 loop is CASSPNRGRWETQYF. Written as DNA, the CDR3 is TGTGCCAGCAGTCCAAACAGGGGGAGGTGGGAGACCCAGTACTTC.

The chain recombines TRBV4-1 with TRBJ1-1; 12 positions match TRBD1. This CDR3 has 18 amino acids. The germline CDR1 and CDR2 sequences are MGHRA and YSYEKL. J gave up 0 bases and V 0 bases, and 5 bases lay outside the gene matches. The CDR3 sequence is CASSQDPGQGAMNTEAFF. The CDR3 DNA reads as TGCGCCAGCAGCCAAGATCCGGGACAGGGGGCGATGAACACTGAAGCTTTCTTT.

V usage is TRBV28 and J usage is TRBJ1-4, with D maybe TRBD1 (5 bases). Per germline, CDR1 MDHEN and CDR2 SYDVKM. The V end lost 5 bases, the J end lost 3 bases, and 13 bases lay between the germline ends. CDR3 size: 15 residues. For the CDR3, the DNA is TGTGCCAGCAGTCGCCCTGAGACAGCTAATGAAAAACTGTTTTTT. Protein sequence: CASSRPETANEKLFF.

The CDR3: CASSKGRTDTQYF. The CDR3 DNA is TGTGCCAGTAGTAAGGGGAGGACAGATACGCAGTATTTT. The V call is TRBV19, the J call TRBJ2-3; D perhaps matches TRBD2 (6 bases). Trimming stripped 4 bases from V and 3 bases from J, with 8 bases between. This CDR3 comprises 13 residues. Germline V gives CDR1 LNHDA, CDR2 SQIVND (reference sequence).

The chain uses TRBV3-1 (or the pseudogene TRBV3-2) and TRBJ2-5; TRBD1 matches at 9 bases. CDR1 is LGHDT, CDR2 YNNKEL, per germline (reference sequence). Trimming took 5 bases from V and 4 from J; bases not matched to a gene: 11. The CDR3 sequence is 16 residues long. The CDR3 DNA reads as TGTGCCAGCAGCTCTGGACAGGGGCAATATAGAGAGACCCAGTACTTC. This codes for CASSSGQGQYRETQYF.

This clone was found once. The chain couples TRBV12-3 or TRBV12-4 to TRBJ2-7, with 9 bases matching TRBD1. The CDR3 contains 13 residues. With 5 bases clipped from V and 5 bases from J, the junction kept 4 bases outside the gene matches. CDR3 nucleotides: TGTGCCAGCAGTCCCGGGACAGGGAACGAGCAGTACTTC. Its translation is CASSPGTGNEQYF.

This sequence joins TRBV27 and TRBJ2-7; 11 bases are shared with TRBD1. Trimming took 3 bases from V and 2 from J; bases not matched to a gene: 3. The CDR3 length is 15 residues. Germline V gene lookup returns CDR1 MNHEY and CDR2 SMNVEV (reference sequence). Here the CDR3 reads CASSFRTGGAYEQYF. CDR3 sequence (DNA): TGTGCCAGCAGTTTTCGGACAGGGGGCGCCTACGAGCAGTACTTC.

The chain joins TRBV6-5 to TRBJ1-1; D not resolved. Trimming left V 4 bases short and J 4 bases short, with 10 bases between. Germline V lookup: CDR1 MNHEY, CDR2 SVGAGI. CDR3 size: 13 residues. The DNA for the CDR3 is TGTGCCAGCAGTTGGGCCCTGGGCACTGAAGCTTTCTTT. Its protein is CASSWALGTEAFF.

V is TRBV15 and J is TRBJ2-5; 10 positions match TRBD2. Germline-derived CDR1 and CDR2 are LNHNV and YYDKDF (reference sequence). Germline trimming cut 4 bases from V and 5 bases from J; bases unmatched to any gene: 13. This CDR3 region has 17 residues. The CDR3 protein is CATSTSSGSRPWETQYF. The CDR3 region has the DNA TGTGCCACCAGCACCTCTAGCGGGAGCCGTCCTTGGGAGACCCAGTACTTC.

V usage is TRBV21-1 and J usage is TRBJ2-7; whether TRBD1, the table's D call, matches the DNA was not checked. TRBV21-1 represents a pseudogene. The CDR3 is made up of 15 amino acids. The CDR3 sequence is CASSKDVGHSYEQYF. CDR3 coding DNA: TGTGCCAGCAGCAAAGACGTGGGGCACTCCTACGAGCAGTACTTC.